One sample yielded the 9 T cell receptor beta chains listed below, sequenced in a study of CD8 T cells in ankylosing spondylitis. Findings of the study overall: For ankylosing spondylitis blood, a TCR beta motif of 7 or 8 highly homologous variants appeared characteristic.

No antigen has been assigned to these receptors. TCRdb reprocessed the 5' RACE reads via MiXCR and lists one record per CDR3 protein. The sample contains about 540,000 distinct CDR3 sequences, roughly 12% of which appear only once. The material sequenced was blood, either unsorted or a sorted T cell fraction (not recorded which). The receptors come from a male donor with ankylosing spondylitis.

The chain employs TRBV2 and TRBJ2-5; D may be TRBD2 (5 bases). Trimming stripped 6 bases from V and 1 base from J, with 9 bases between. CDR1 is SNHLY, CDR2 FYNNEI, per germline. The CDR3 loop spans 13 amino acids. CDR3 coding DNA: TGTGCCAGCAGAGGAGGAGTCCAAGAGACCCAGTACTTC. Its protein is CASRGGVQETQYF.

This clonotype turned up a few times. The chain couples TRBV12-3 or TRBV12-4 to TRBJ1-2; D call uncertain. The CDR3 runs to 11 residues. V was pared by 7 bases and J by 8 bases, with 11 bases between. CDR3: CASTYQKGYTF. The CDR3 DNA follows: TGTGCCAGCACTTATCAAAAGGGCTACACCTTC.

The chain carries TRBV18 and TRBJ2-7; 7 bases match TRBD2. V trimming: 4 bases; J trimming: 3 bases; junction bases outside the gene matches: 6. Germline V CDR1 and CDR2: KGHSH, LQKENI. CDR3 length equals 14 residues. DNA for the CDR3: TGTGCCAGCTCACGAGGCGGGAGAGGCTACGAGCAGTACTTC. This codes for CASSRGGRGYEQYF. The full variable domain, rest sourced from reference TRBV18 and TRBJ2-7, is NAGVMQNPRHLVRRRGQEARLRCSPMKGHSHVYWYRQLPEEGLKFMVYLQKENIIDESGMPKERFSAEFPKEGPSILRIQQVVRGDSAAYFCASSRGGRGYEQYFGPGTRLTVT.

This clonotype was detected many times. The rearrangement joins TRBV24-1 to TRBJ2-1; 12 nucleotides agree with TRBD2. CDR3 size: 17 residues. Trimming took 2 bases from V and 9 from J; bases not matched to a gene: 10. The germline V gene has CDR1 KGHDR and CDR2 SFDVKD. The CDR3 spells CATSDSAPSGRAFEQFF. CDR3 nucleotides: TGTGCCACCAGTGATTCGGCCCCTAGCGGGAGGGCATTTGAGCAGTTCTTC.

This clonotype was seen more than once but under ten times. The genes are TRBV7-9 and TRBJ2-7; D gene uncertain. CDR3 length: 15 amino acids. The V end was cut by 1 base, the J end by 2 bases, with 12 bases between. In germline, CDR1 is SEHNR, CDR2 FQNEAQ (reference sequence). Here the CDR3 DNA reads TGTGCCAGCAGCTTAGGTTCGGGTTCAGCCTACGAGCAGTACTTC. It codes for CASSLGSGSAYEQYF.

This clonotype was counted between two and nine times. The V gene is TRBV12-3 or TRBV12-4, the J gene TRBJ2-7, with D unclear. V lost 3 bases, J lost 3 bases, and 6 bases lay in between. This CDR3 spans 12 amino acids. CDR3 in DNA: TGTGCCAGCAGTTTTGGCGACTACGAGCAGTACTTC. The encoded protein is CASSFGDYEQYF.

This clonotype has a single count. The chain couples TRBV7-9 to TRBJ1-4, with 7 positions matching TRBD1. Germline loops: CDR1 SEHNR, CDR2 FQNEAQ (reference sequence). After removal of 3 bases from V and 8 bases from J, the junction contained 6 bases not matched to a gene. The CDR3 is made up of 14 amino acids. The CDR3 DNA reads TGTGCCAGCAGCTTCGGAGACAGGGACGAAAAACTGTTTTTT. It yields the protein CASSFGDRDEKLFF.

This clonotype showed up just a few times. This chain joins TRBV12-3 or TRBV12-4 and TRBJ2-7, with no clear D. The ends were cut back, 3 bases at V and 0 bases at J, with 12 bases in the middle. The length of the CDR3 is 15 residues. CDR3 bases: TGTGCCAGCAGTTTTTCAGACAAAATCTCCTACGAGCAGTACTTC. Its protein is CASSFSDKISYEQYF.

This chain uses TRBV29-1 with TRBJ1-1; 8 nucleotides line up with TRBD1. CDR3 length equals 15 residues. Germline V gene sequence: CDR1 SQVTM, CDR2 ANQGSEA. V shed 0 bases, J shed 7 bases, and the junction held 10 bases outside the gene matches. CDR3 protein: CSVEDRTGTKYEAFF. The CDR3 nucleotides read TGCAGCGTTGAAGACCGGACAGGGACGAAATATGAAGCTTTCTTT.